The next 31 T cell receptor beta chains were all read from a single sample in a study of synovial regulatory T cells in juvenile arthritis. Study-wide results and limits: TCR diversity was lower in inflammation-associated blood Treg cells than in other blood Treg cells.

Their target antigens are unknown. Produced via immunoSEQ multiplex PCR; TCRdb's table is partial and in-frame only. This repertoire comprises some 990 clones; its ten largest clones make up about 3%. The sequencing input was Treg cells from blood. As to subset: HLA-DR+ inflammation-associated blood Treg cells. These receptors came from a donor aged 2-29 years with juvenile idiopathic arthritis.

This clone ranks as medium-sized (0.01 to 0.1%) in terms of frequency. The chain recombines TRBV6-5 with TRBJ1-3; TCRdb picks TRBD1, but there is no DNA to check that call. CDR1 is MNHEY, CDR2 SVGAGI, per germline. This CDR3 comprises 15 residues. The nucleotide record is missing. CDR3 in amino acids: CASSRTGASGNTIYF.

By frequency, this clone registers medium-sized (0.01 to 0.1%). V gene TRBV5-1 combines with J gene TRBJ2-6; the TRBD1 assignment by TCRdb is unverifiable without DNA. The CDR3 is 17 amino acids. No DNA sequence is on record. CDR1 is SGHRS, CDR2 YFSETQ, per germline. CDR3 residues: CASGATGSQSRANVLTF.

By frequency, this clone is medium-sized. The rearrangement links TRBV7-6 to TRBJ2-7; TCRdb indicates TRBD2, and absent DNA this call remains unverified. CDR1 SGHVS and CDR2 FNYEAQ come from the germline V gene. The CDR3 consists of 13 residues. No coding sequence is recorded. The CDR3 loop is CASSLAGVEEQYF. Variable domain in full (rest from reference TRBV7-6 and TRBJ2-7): GAGVSQSPRYKVTKRGQDVALRCDPISGHVSLYWYRQALGQGPEFLTYFNYEAQQDKSGLPNDRFSAERPEGSISTLTIQRTEQRDSAMYRCASSLAGVEEQYFGPGTRLTVT.

This clone is medium-sized by frequency. This chain joins TRBV18 and TRBJ1-1; TCRdb indicates TRBD1, and absent DNA this call remains unverified. CDR3 length: 15 residues. There is no recorded DNA. Looked up from germline, CDR1 is KGHSH and CDR2 is LQKENI. CDR3 sequence: CASLSDRGQNTEAFF.

Judged by frequency, this clone is medium-sized. The chain links TRBV6-4 to TRBJ2-5; the D call of TRBD1 rests on TCRdb alone, since no DNA is present to check it. CDR3 length: 12 amino acids. The nucleotide record is missing. Germline loops: CDR1 MRHNA, CDR2 SNTAGT. CDR3 loop: CARGTGRGTQYF.

In terms of frequency, this clone is medium-sized. The rearrangement uses TRBV5-3 and TRBJ2-5; checking the TCRdb D call of TRBD1 is not possible without DNA. TRBV5-3 is assigned to the ORF class and has an uncertain function. The CDR3 covers 16 residues. The record lacks a DNA sequence. CDR3 amino acids: CARSIVRDRERETQYF.

Measured by frequency, this clone is medium-sized (0.01 to 0.1%). The rearrangement uses TRBV6-5 and TRBJ1-5; the D gene TCRdb calls, TRBD1, cannot be checked with no DNA. Germline V lookup: CDR1 MNHEY, CDR2 SVGAGI. CDR3 length: 13 amino acids. The record lacks a DNA sequence. Here the CDR3 reads CASKGLGNQPQHF.

This clone is classed as medium-sized by frequency. This sequence joins TRBV2 and TRBJ2-3; TCRdb calls TRBD2, which cannot be checked without DNA. This CDR3 contains 11 residues. No DNA sequence was recorded. Germline V gives CDR1 SNHLY, CDR2 FYNNEI. CDR3 amino acids: CAGSATDTQYF.

This clone is called medium-sized based on its frequency. The V and J genes are TRBV10-3 and TRBJ2-1; without DNA, the TCRdb call of TRBD1 cannot be checked. The CDR3 has 15 residues. No DNA appears here. Germline V gene data show CDR1 as ENHRY and CDR2 as SYGVKD. CDR3 sequence reads: CAISELDRGSLGQFF.

Frequency places this clone as medium-sized. The genes are TRBV5-6 and TRBJ2-5. Germline V CDR1 and CDR2: SGHDT, YYEEEE. The CDR3 contains 11 residues. The record lacks a DNA sequence. The CDR3 loop is CASSFEETQYF.

This clone ranks as medium-sized in terms of frequency. The CDR3 sequence: CASRGGPSSYEQYF. V gene TRBV28 combines with J gene TRBJ2-7. Germline loops: CDR1 MDHEN, CDR2 SYDVKM. This CDR3 region has 14 residues. No DNA is recorded.

This clone ranks as medium-sized in terms of frequency. CDR3: CASSFLETGTRDGYTF. This chain links TRBV5-1 with TRBJ1-2; TCRdb returns TRBD1, unconfirmable since there is no DNA. CDR1 is SGHRS and CDR2 is YFSETQ in the germline V gene. The CDR3 runs to 16 residues. The protein alone is recorded here.

Measured by frequency, this clone is large. V is TRBV7-9 and J is TRBJ1-4; the TCRdb D gene call, TRBD1, has no DNA to confirm it. Germline-derived CDR1 and CDR2 are SEHNR and FQNEAQ (reference sequence). CDR3 length: 19 residues. The record lacks a DNA sequence. The CDR3 is CASSLGTLRGGATNEKLFF.

This clone registers medium-sized (0.01 to 0.1%) by frequency. The rearrangement links TRBV30 to TRBJ1-2; TCRdb's D call, TRBD1, is unchecked because there is no DNA. Germline lookup yields CDR1 GTSNPN and CDR2 SVGIG (reference sequence). There are 15 residues in the CDR3. The record lacks a DNA sequence. The CDR3 protein is CAWSAVTGGRYGYTF.

Measured by frequency, this clone is medium-sized (0.01 to 0.1%). The rearrangement links TRBV10-2 to TRBJ2-7; TCRdb outputs TRBD2, but without DNA this stays unchecked. CDR1 and CDR2 from the germline V gene are WSHSY and SAAADI. The CDR3 is 14 amino acids. This entry has no DNA. Here the CDR3 reads CASSEQRTSYEQYF.

This clone is deemed medium-sized by its frequency. The V and J genes are TRBV5-1 and TRBJ2-3; the D gene TCRdb calls, TRBD2, cannot be checked with no DNA. Germline V CDR1 and CDR2: SGHRS, YFSETQ. The CDR3 length is 19 residues. The DNA sequence is not available. The CDR3 loop reads CASSLGLAGVGSSTDTQYF. Full variable domain (rest looked up from reference TRBV5-1 and TRBJ2-3): KAGVTQTPRYLIKTRGQQVTLSCSPISGHRSVSWYQQTPGQGLQFLFEYFSETQRNKGNFPGRFSGRQFSNSRSEMNVSTLELGDSALYLCASSLGLAGVGSSTDTQYFGPGTRLTVL.

Considering frequency, this clone is medium-sized. The V call is TRBV6-5, the J call TRBJ2-6. This CDR3 is built from 15 residues. No DNA was logged. Germline lookup yields CDR1 MNHEY and CDR2 SVGAGI. CDR3 in amino acids: CASSYSGAGANVLTF.

This clone shows up as medium-sized by frequency. V usage is TRBV7-2 and J usage is TRBJ2-1; TCRdb picks TRBD1, but there is no DNA to check that call. Germline values: CDR1 SGHTA, CDR2 FQGNSA. The length of the CDR3 is 14 residues. No DNA is listed. CDR3 protein: CASSPRMGPGEQFF.

This clone shows up as medium-sized (0.01 to 0.1%) by frequency. The rearrangement joins TRBV5-1 to TRBJ2-2. Germline CDR1 is SGHRS and CDR2 is YFSETQ. The CDR3 spans 15 residues. No DNA is recorded. CDR3 in amino acids: CASSWGPKFSGELFF. Supplemented by reference TRBV5-1 and TRBJ2-2, the full variable domain reads KAGVTQTPRYLIKTRGQQVTLSCSPISGHRSVSWYQQTPGQGLQFLFEYFSETQRNKGNFPGRFSGRQFSNSRSEMNVSTLELGDSALYLCASSWGPKFSGELFFGEGSRLTVL.

In terms of frequency, this clone is medium-sized (0.01 to 0.1%). The V and J genes are TRBV2 and TRBJ2-7; the D call from TCRdb, TRBD1, cannot be confirmed without DNA. The CDR3 is 14 residues long. The DNA is not on file. The germline V gene encodes CDR1 SNHLY and CDR2 FYNNEI. The CDR3 region is CASLRVTGGGEQYF. Looking up the rest from reference TRBV2 and TRBJ2-7 gives the full variable domain: EPEVTQTPSHQVTQMGQEVILRCVPISNHLYFYWYRQILGQKVEFLVSFYNNEISEKSEIFDDQFSVERPDGSNFTLKIRSTKLEDSAMYFCASLRVTGGGEQYFGPGTRLTVT.

This clone counts as large by frequency. The V and J genes are TRBV19 and TRBJ2-5; TCRdb's D call, TRBD2, is unchecked because there is no DNA. Germline-derived CDR1 and CDR2 are LNHDA and SQIVND (reference sequence). This CDR3 region has 13 residues. The record lacks a DNA sequence. The CDR3 reads CASSRGGPETQYF.

This clone is classed as medium-sized by frequency. The rearrangement joins TRBV14 to TRBJ2-1; checking the TCRdb D call of TRBD2 is not possible without DNA. The CDR3 runs 12 residues. DNA was not recorded. In germline, CDR1 is SGHDN, CDR2 FVKESK. The CDR3 sequence is CASSQNRTNRFF.

This clone is called medium-sized (0.01 to 0.1%) based on its frequency. The rearrangement joins TRBV27 to TRBJ1-4. The CDR3 contains 15 residues. No DNA sequence is on record. Germline loops: CDR1 MNHEY, CDR2 SMNVEV (reference sequence). The chain's CDR3 is CASSLSWDPNEKLFF.

This clone ranks as medium-sized in terms of frequency. V and J are TRBV5-5 and TRBJ2-7; the D call of TRBD1 rests on TCRdb alone, since no DNA is present to check it. Germline CDR1 is SGHKS and CDR2 is YYEKEE (reference sequence). CDR3 size: 16 residues. No DNA is recorded. This CDR3 is CASSSLPGQGTYEQYF. Full variable domain (rest looked up from reference TRBV5-5 and TRBJ2-7): DAGVTQSPTHLIKTRGQQVTLRCSPISGHKSVSWYQQVLGQGPQFIFQYYEKEERGRGNFPDRFSARQFPNYSSELNVNALLLGDSALYLCASSSLPGQGTYEQYFGPGTRLTVT.

Measured by frequency, this clone is medium-sized. This rearrangement joins TRBV7-2 to TRBJ2-7; with no DNA, the TCRdb D assignment of TRBD1 cannot be verified. In germline, CDR1 is SGHTA, CDR2 FQGNSA. The CDR3 consists of 15 residues. There is no recorded DNA. The CDR3 region is CASSLYAGQSLEQYF.

Its frequency marks this clone as medium-sized (0.01 to 0.1%). V usage is TRBV7-9 and J usage is TRBJ2-1; TCRdb designates TRBD2, a call that cannot be tested without DNA. The CDR3 spans 15 residues. No DNA has been recorded. Germline V CDR1 and CDR2: SEHNR, FQNEAQ (reference sequence). CDR3 amino acids: CASSLGLAFDNEQFF.

This clone is called medium-sized (0.01 to 0.1%) based on its frequency. The rearrangement uses TRBV19 and TRBJ2-7; TCRdb selects TRBD1, and the lack of DNA leaves this call unchecked. The CDR3 length is 14 residues. No DNA has been recorded. Per the germline V gene, CDR1 is LNHDA and CDR2 is SQIVND (reference sequence). CDR3 region: CASSKGGGTYEQYF.

This clone is identified as medium-sized from frequency. This rearrangement joins TRBV4-1 to TRBJ2-3; lacking DNA, the TRBD2 call made by TCRdb goes unchecked. Germline V gives CDR1 MGHRA, CDR2 YSYEKL. This CDR3 has 15 amino acids. No DNA is recorded. The CDR3 is CASSQPGLAGDTQYF.

This clone is classed as medium-sized by frequency. This rearrangement joins TRBV5-1 to TRBJ2-5. This CDR3 has 13 amino acids. No DNA was logged. Germline V gene data show CDR1 as SGHRS and CDR2 as YFSETQ. CDR3 in amino acids: CASSFEWGETQYF.

This clone is classed as medium-sized by frequency. The CDR3 protein is CSARGGGGYTF. J is TRBJ1-2 and V is TRBV20-1; TCRdb outputs TRBD1, but without DNA this stays unchecked. CDR1 is DFQATT, CDR2 SNEGSKA, per germline (reference sequence). The CDR3 length is 11 residues. Nucleotide data are not available.

This clone is deemed medium-sized (0.01 to 0.1%) by its frequency. The chain is built from TRBV7-6 and TRBJ2-1; the D gene TCRdb calls, TRBD2, cannot be checked with no DNA. The V gene's germline CDR1 is SGHVS and CDR2 FNYEAQ. The CDR3 length is 15 residues. The DNA is not on file. The CDR3 sequence: CASSLAVAGPNEQFF. The variable domain in full, with the rest retrieved from reference TRBV7-6 and TRBJ2-1, is GAGVSQSPRYKVTKRGQDVALRCDPISGHVSLYWYRQALGQGPEFLTYFNYEAQQDKSGLPNDRFSAERPEGSISTLTIQRTEQRDSAMYRCASSLAVAGPNEQFFGPGTRLTVL.